This T cell receptor beta chain appears in the sequencing data of a study of shared clonotypes between healthy human individuals. Study context: Each donor's CD4 naive and CD4 memory cells filled three plates apiece, CD8 naive two, and CD8 memory one. Study-wide results and limits: Memory subsets generally showed lower estimated richness than naive subsets. In contrast to clonotypes shared by all four donors, non-shared clonotypes had lower generation probabilities.

The naive CD8 fraction comprised CD45RO-negative cells positively selected for CCR7 and excluded terminally differentiated effector memory CD45RA+ cells. Donors were healthy HIV-negative adults without recently reported acute infections or vaccinations. Germline assignment: CDR1 MNHEY and CDR2 SVGAGI. This CDR3 is built from 14 residues. Trimming left V 6 bases short and J 9 bases short, with 18 bases between. The table came from immunoSEQ multiplex PCR; TCRdb's copy has only in-frame clones and leaves some out. The repertoire includes 550,000 to 750,000 clones, under 95% of them detected once, and more than 20% sits in the top ten. As to this clone: Its antigen is unknown.

Sequencing used naive CD8+ T cells sorted from blood. The chain joins TRBV6-5 to TRBJ2-1; the D is unclear. This TCR was recovered from a man under 40 in good health. CDR3 DNA: TGTGCCAGCAGCCCTCCGTCGCTCCAGAGTGAGCAGTTCTTC. Translating it yields CASSPPSLQSEQFF.